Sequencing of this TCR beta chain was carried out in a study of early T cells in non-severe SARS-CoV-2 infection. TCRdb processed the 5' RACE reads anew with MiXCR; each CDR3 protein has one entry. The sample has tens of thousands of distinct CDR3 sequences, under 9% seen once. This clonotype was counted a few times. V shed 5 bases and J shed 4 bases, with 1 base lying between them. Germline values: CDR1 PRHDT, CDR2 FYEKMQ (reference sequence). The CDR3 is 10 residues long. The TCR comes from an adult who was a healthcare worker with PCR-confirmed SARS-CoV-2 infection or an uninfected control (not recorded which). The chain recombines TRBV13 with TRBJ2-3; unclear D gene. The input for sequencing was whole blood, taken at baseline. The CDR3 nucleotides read TGTGCCAGCAGCGCAGATACGCAGTATTTT. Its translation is CASSADTQYF.